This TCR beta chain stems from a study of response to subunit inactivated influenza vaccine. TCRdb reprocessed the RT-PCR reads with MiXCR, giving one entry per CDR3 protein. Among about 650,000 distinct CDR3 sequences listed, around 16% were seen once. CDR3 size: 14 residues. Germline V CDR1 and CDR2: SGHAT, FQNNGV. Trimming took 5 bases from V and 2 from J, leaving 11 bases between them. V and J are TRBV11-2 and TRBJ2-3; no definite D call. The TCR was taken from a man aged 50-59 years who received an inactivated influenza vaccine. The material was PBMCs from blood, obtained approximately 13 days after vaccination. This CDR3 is CASSPPVTTDTQYF. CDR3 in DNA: TGTGCCAGCAGCCCCCCCGTAACCACAGATACGCAGTATTTT. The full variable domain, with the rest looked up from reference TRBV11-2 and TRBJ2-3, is EAGVAQSPRYKIIEKRQSVAFWCNPISGHATLYWYQQILGQGPKLLIQFQNNGVVDDSQLPKDRFSAERLKGVDSTLKIQPAKLEDSAVYLCASSPPVTTDTQYFGPGTRLTVL.